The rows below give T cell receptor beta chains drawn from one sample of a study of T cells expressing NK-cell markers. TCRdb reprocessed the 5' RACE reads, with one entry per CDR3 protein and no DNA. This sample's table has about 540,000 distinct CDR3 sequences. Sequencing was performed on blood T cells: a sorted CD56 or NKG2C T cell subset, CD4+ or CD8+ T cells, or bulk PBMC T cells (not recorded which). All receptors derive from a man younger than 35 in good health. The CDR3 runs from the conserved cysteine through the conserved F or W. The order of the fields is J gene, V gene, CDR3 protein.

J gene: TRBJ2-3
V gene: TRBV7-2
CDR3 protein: CASSFRGRETDTQYF

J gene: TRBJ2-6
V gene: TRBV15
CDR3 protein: CATSSYRDGLSGANVLTF

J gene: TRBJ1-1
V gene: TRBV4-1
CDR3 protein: CASSQDFSMVNTEAFF

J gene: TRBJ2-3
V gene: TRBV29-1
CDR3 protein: CSVVEFDTQYF

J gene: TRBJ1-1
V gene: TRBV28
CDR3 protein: CASSQGKNTEAFF

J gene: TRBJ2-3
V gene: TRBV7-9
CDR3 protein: CASGAGYTQYF

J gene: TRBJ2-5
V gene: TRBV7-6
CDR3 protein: CASSLVQVMVTQYF

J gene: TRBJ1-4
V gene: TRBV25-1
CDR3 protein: CASSDPATNEKLFF

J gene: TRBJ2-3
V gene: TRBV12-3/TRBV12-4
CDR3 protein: CASSLRFLAAGGNTQYF

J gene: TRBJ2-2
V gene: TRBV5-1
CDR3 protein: CASSPIRTGAITGELFF